Each of the 2 T cell receptor beta chains below was sequenced from the same sample in a study of blood T cell repertoires in COVID-19. The data were produced by immunoSEQ multiplex PCR, yet TCRdb's version contains in-frame clones alone and is incomplete. This repertoire shows approximately 110,000 clones, about 86% found once; its top ten account for 0.88%. Sequencing input: peripheral blood. Receptor source: a woman between 50 and 59 years old with active or convalescent COVID-19.

The count of this clone is one. The rearrangement links TRBV28 to TRBJ2-7; 16 nucleotides match TRBD2. The length of the CDR3 is 17 residues. Germline V lookup: CDR1 MDHEN, CDR2 SYDVKM. Germline trimming cut 6 bases from V and 7 bases from J; bases unmatched to any gene: 12. CDR3 region: CASSHLGLAGGPKEQYF. The CDR3 nucleotides read TGTGCCAGCAGCCACTTGGGACTAGCGGGAGGGCCGAAAGAGCAGTACTTC.

V is TRBV6-6 and J is TRBJ2-1; 8 bases are a match to TRBD2. J gave up 5 bases and V 6 bases, and 6 bases lay outside the gene matches. Germline CDR1 is MNHNY and CDR2 is SVGAGI (reference sequence). This CDR3 is built from 14 residues. The CDR3 bases are TGTGCCAGCAGAGGACTAGCCGGGGACAATGAGCAGTTCTTC. Its translation is CASRGLAGDNEQFF.